This TCR beta chain appears in the sequencing data of a study of blood T cells in healthy people across ages. Study-level results: Long-lived donors exceeded aged donors in naive CD4+ cells and diversity.

This clonotype has more than one count but fewer than ten. Its specificity is unknown. The second PCR ran about 6 to 12 cycles with a sample-barcoded 5' primer and J-beta primers. Every single cDNA molecule received a tag from a template-switch adaptor with 12 random nucleotides. MiXCR, run by TCRdb on the 5' RACE reads, gives a single entry per CDR3 protein. Of about 690,000 distinct CDR3 sequences listed, 35% to 50% are singletons. The CDR3 extends over 14 amino acids. Trimming took 5 bases from V and 15 from J; bases not matched to a gene: 14. Germline CDR1 and CDR2: SGHTA and FQGNSA. J is TRBJ2-4 and V is TRBV7-2; 9 bases align to TRBD1. This TCR was sampled from a man older than 75 in good health. The sequenced sample consisted of blood. This CDR3 reads CASSPTSWGTGRYF. Written as DNA, the CDR3 is TGTGCCAGCAGCCCCACGAGCTGGGGGACAGGGAGGTACTTC.